This TCR beta chain was retrieved from a study of blood T cell repertoires in COVID-19. In the study overall: The United States, Italy and Spain were the sources of the acute and convalescent COVID-19 samples. T cells, B-cell-depleted T cells, or PBMCs provided the cDNA or gDNA that served as material.

In the original processing: Researchers report that nucleated cell counts were estimated from reference gene primer amplification. Sequencing used immunoSEQ multiplex PCR; TCRdb keeps in-frame clones, though not all of them. V and J calls and clone size are copied from that table; D and trimming were computed from the DNA. The data contain fewer than 400,000 clones, more than 75% of them singletons. The receptor was derived from a human donor in a cohort sampled during active COVID-19. Sample: peripheral blood.

The CDR3 DNA reads TGTGCCAGCAGCTTCCAGGGGGCGGATCAGCCCCAGCATTTT. Its protein product is CASSFQGADQPQHF. This chain links TRBV7-9 with TRBJ1-5; TRBD1 aligns across 8 bases. Germline CDR1 SEHNR, CDR2 FQNEAQ (reference sequence). Germline trimming cut 3 bases from V and 5 bases from J; bases unmatched to any gene: 3. The CDR3 is made up of 14 amino acids.